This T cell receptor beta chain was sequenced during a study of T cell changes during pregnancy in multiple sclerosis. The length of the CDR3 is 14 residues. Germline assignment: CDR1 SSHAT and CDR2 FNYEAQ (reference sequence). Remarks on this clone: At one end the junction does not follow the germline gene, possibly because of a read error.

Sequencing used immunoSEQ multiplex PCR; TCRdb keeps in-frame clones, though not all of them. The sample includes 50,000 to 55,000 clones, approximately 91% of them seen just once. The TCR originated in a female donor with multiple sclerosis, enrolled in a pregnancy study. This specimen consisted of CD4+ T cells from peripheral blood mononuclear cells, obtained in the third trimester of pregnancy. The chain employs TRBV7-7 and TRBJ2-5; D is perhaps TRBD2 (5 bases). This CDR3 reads CASSLSRTQETQYF. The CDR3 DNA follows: TGTGCTAGCAGCTTATCGCGGACTCAAGAGACCCAGTACTTC.